This TCR beta chain emerged from a study of human T cells and chemical hapten exposure (dated by TCRdb to the early 2020s). As for the study more broadly: For sensitization, 2% DPC in acetone was applied to a 2 cm by 2 cm area of upper inner arm skin. Roughly 30 alopecia patients provided blood for TCR sequencing at one to four time points (pre-sensitization, 2, 6 and 24 weeks). Blood was sampled from patients pre-sensitization (week 0) and at 2, 6 and about 24 weeks after DPC sensitization. The study tracked peripheral blood TCR repertoire changes in vivo during primary and secondary sensitization to the hapten diphenylcyclopropenone (DPC) in alopecia patients. Patients additionally received weekly therapeutic DPC doses to the scalp throughout the roughly 24-week study period. The patient cohort, mostly female, included alopecia areata with under or over 50% scalp involvement, alopecia totalis and alopecia universalis. Patch testing was performed on the upper back with Finn chambers containing 0.01% DPC, and the patch tests were scored after 6 days according to International Contact Dermatitis Research Group standards. Libraries were combined into a pool for sequencing, and differences in TCR yield between samples came mainly from small differences in library volumes within the pool. Beyond this particular receptor, the publication reports: Patch test score correlated positively with the number of PT1 expanded TCRs, reaching significance at thresholds 8, 16 and 32 but not at 4. Repeated subsampling changed both the strength of the expansion versus patch-test correlation and the threshold at which the correlation became significant. Significantly more large CDR3 similarity clusters were formed by expanded TCRs than by pre-sensitization or healthy control sets, consistent with antigen-driven responses. DPC sensitization did not change the number of TCRs with a frequency above 1 in 1000, and there was no evidence of changes in global repertoire structure. Alopecia, a presumed autoimmune disease, was present in all patients, so the immune response of the patients might differ from that of healthy individuals.

From a lookup of the germline V gene (reference sequence), CDR1 and CDR2 are LNHDA and SQIVND. The CDR3 goes from the cysteine to the phenylalanine over 16 residues. Solely the CDR3 DNA is kept, with 48 bases framed from the first base. V trim: 5 bases; J trim: 3 bases; unmatched bases: 3. To prepare the library, RACE was applied. This sample was sequenced with a NextSeq 500. Library preparation attached unique molecular identifiers to individual cDNA molecules for quantitative, reproducible TCR counting. Both TCR alpha and TCR beta chains were sequenced from each blood RNA sample. On the authors' methods: A median of roughly 98,000 TCRs per sample was observed, with a range of about 23,224 to 750,000. The Decombinator software suite was used to annotate the V, J and CDR3 of the TCR reads. For the PS versus PT1 abundance plots, all samples were subsampled to the same number of TCRs (28,000). TCRs were defined as expanded if absent before sensitization and observed at least eight times at the 2-week time point. TCRdb itself trimmed the public reads at Q25 with fastp, ran MiXCR and retained productive beta chains. Each record represents a unique CDR3 protein, reported with the most common genes and DNA among its rows. The V and J calls and clone size are TCRdb's, not the authors'. The sample profile shows roughly 45,000 distinct CDR3 sequences; around a tenth of them were found once. The top ten clones comprise 3.5% to 5% of the sample.

This clonotype occurred many times. It lacks a known antigen. Base qualities are not recorded, but no much larger clone differs from it by a single base. The time point label for this specimen denotes: patch test 1, 2 weeks after DPC sensitization. Explained via the paper, the treatment or condition label denotes: therapeutic diphenylcyclopropenone sensitization with weekly scalp DPC. Blood at each patch-test visit was drawn before the patch test was applied. Eligible patients were aged 18 to 70, diagnosed with alopecia, deemed suitable for DPC therapy, and excluded if pregnant. Total RNA was extracted from unfractionated whole blood collected in Tempus Blood RNA tubes.

The sample was whole blood, taken in connection with sensitization to the hapten diphenylcyclopropenone (DPC). The chain is encoded by TRBV19 joined to TRBJ2-6; TRBD1 lines up with 11 middle nucleotides. The sequence came from a woman aged 45 to 65 with alopecia areata. Some clones in this sample may be carry-over from other donors' samples. The CDR3 region: CASSRTGGFGANVLTF. The nucleotides read TGTGCCAGTAGTCGGACAGGGGGCTTTGGGGCCAACGTCCTGACTTTC.